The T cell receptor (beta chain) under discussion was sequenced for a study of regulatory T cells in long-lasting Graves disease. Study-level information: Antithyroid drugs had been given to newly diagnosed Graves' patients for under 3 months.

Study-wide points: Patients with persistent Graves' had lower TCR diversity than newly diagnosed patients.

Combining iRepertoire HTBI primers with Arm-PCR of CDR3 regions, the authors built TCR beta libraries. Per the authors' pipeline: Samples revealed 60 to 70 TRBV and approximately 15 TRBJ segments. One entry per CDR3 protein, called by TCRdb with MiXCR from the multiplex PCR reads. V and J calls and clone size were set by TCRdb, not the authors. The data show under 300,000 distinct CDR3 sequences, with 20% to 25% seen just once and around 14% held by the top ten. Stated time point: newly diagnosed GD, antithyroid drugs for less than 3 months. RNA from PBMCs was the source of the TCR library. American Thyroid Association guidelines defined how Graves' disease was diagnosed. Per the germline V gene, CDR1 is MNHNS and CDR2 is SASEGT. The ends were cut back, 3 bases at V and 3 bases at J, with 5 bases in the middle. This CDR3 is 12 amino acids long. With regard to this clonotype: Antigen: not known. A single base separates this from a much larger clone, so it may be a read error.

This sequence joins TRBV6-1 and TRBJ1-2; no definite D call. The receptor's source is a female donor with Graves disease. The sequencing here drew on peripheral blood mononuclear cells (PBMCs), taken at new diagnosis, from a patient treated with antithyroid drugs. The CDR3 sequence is CASSDRYYGYTF. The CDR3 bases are TGTGCCAGCAGTGACAGGTACTATGGCTACACCTTC.